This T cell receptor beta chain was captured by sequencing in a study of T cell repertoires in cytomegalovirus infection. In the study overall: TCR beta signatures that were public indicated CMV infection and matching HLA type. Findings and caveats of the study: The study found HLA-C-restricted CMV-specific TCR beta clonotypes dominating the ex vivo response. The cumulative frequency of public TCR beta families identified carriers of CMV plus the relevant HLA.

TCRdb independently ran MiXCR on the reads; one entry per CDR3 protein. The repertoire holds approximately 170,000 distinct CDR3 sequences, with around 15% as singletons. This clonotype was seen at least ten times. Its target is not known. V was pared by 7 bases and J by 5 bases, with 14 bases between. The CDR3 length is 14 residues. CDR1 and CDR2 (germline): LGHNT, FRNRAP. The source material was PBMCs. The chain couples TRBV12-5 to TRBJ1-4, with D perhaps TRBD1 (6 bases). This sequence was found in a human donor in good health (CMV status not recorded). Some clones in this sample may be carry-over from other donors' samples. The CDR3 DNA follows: TGTGCTAGTGATACGGACAGCGGAAATGAAAAACTGTTTTTT. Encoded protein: CASDTDSGNEKLFF.